A single sample is the source of the 21 T cell receptor beta chains below, sequenced in a study of cytomegalovirus exposure and HLA in healthy donors (dated by TCRdb to the late 2010s). Library preparation was by the immunoSEQ multiplex PCR assay. In TCRdb, the immuneACCESS table is reduced to in-frame sequences with V and J assigned. These tables do not hold every clone; where another copy was compared, an unresolved V gene accounts for under half, and the others remain unexplained. In all, the sample holds around 200,000 clones, and 80% to 85% of those were seen once. Together, the top ten hold 2.5% to 3% of the sample. Sequences were obtained from PBMCs. Every receptor here comes from a woman aged 18-29 years in good health and CMV-seropositive.

V gene TRBV6-5 combines with J gene TRBJ2-3; TRBD1 matches at 8 bases. This CDR3 is built from 13 residues. Unmatched junction bases numbered 2, after V lost 8 bases and J lost 1 base. Germline values: CDR1 MNHEY, CDR2 SVGAGI. CDR3 coding DNA: TGTGCCAGCGCAGGGGGCGGCACAGATACGCAGTATTTT. Its protein is CASAGGGTDTQYF.

The V gene is TRBV28, the J gene TRBJ1-5, with D hard to call. Trimming pared 2 bases from V and 4 bases from J, leaving 6 bases between. The CDR3 has 13 amino acids. Germline CDR1 and CDR2: MDHEN and SYDVKM. CDR3 sequence (DNA): TGTGCCAGCAGTTTACTGTTTAATCAGCCCCAGCATTTT. Translation gives CASSLLFNQPQHF.

This clone occurred a few times. The rearrangement links TRBV7-8 to TRBJ2-3, with 11 bases lining up with TRBD1. Trimming cost V 0 bases and J 4 bases; bases outside gene matches: 9. From germline, CDR1 is SGHVS and CDR2 FQNEAQ. The CDR3 contains 18 residues. The CDR3 loop is CASSLAFRTGGSADTQYF. DNA of the CDR3: TGTGCCAGCAGCTTAGCGTTCAGGACAGGGGGCTCAGCAGATACGCAGTATTTT.

This rearrangement joins TRBV25-1 to TRBJ2-3; TRBD1 matches at 7 bases. From germline, CDR1 is MGHDK and CDR2 SYGVNS. V shed 1 base, J shed 2 bases, and the junction held 9 bases outside the gene matches. The CDR3 has 17 residues. This CDR3 is CASSEFEGGMFTDTQYF. In DNA, the CDR3 is TGTGCCAGCAGTGAATTTGAAGGGGGCATGTTCACAGATACGCAGTATTTT.

The rearrangement links TRBV5-6 to TRBJ2-7, with D possibly being TRBD1 (5 bases). Germline lookup yields CDR1 SGHDT and CDR2 YYEEEE. The V gene lost 4 bases and the J gene lost 0 bases, with 14 bases spanning the gap. The CDR3 consists of 15 residues. CDR3 bases: TGTGCCAGCAGCCGTAGGACATTCGGCTCCTACGAGCAGTACTTC. It specifies CASSRRTFGSYEQYF.

The rearrangement uses TRBV7-9 and TRBJ2-5; 15 bases match TRBD2. V trimming: 5 bases; J trimming: 11 bases; junction bases outside the gene matches: 9. The V gene's germline CDR1 is SEHNR and CDR2 FQNEAQ (reference sequence). CDR3 length: 15 amino acids. CDR3 bases: TGTGCCAGCAGCGTGACGGGACTAGCGGGGGGAAATCAGTACTTC. Translation: CASSVTGLAGGNQYF.

The rearrangement links TRBV7-6 to TRBJ2-3; TRBD1 matches 7 bases. Germline V gene lookup returns CDR1 SGHVS and CDR2 FNYEAQ. The junction had 6 bases not matched to a gene; V was cut back by 4 bases and J by 2 bases. This CDR3 is built from 15 residues. The DNA of the CDR3 is TGTGCCAGCAGCTCGAGACAGGGAAACACAGATACGCAGTATTTT. Protein product: CASSSRQGNTDTQYF.

The chain employs TRBV6-5 and TRBJ2-1; D is ambiguous. Deletions cut 8 bases from V and 6 bases from J, with 11 bases between. Germline values: CDR1 MNHEY, CDR2 SVGAGI. This CDR3 has 12 amino acids. The CDR3 loop reads CASPVNGNEQFF. The CDR3 nucleotides read TGTGCCAGCCCCGTTAACGGCAATGAGCAGTTCTTC.

This clone was detected once. The chain combines TRBV7-9 with TRBJ2-2; 7 nucleotides match TRBD1. Trimming at V came to 4 bases and at J to 4 bases, leaving 9 bases not matched to a gene. Per germline, CDR1 SEHNR and CDR2 FQNEAQ (reference sequence). The CDR3 is made up of 16 amino acids. The CDR3, as DNA: TGTGCCAGCAGCTCTCAAAGGGGGCAGAGCACCGGGGAGCTGTTTTTT. This sequence encodes CASSSQRGQSTGELFF.

The chain couples TRBV7-9 to TRBJ1-4, with a weak D call TRBD1 (5 bases). Trimming cost V 7 bases and J 8 bases, with 20 bases left between them. This CDR3 region has 15 residues. Looked up from germline, CDR1 is SEHNR and CDR2 is FQNEAQ (reference sequence). The CDR3 is CASTILGGEDEKLFF. The CDR3 nucleotides are TGTGCCAGCACCATACTGGGGGGGGAAGACGAAAAACTGTTTTTT.

V and J are TRBV19 and TRBJ2-1, with TRBD2 as a possible D gene (5 bases). Germline lookup yields CDR1 LNHDA and CDR2 SQIVND (reference sequence). The CDR3 consists of 15 residues. Trimming shortened V by 0 bases and J by 8 bases, and 14 bases separated the two germline ends. This chain's CDR3 is CASSIDQSVEDEQFF. Written as DNA, the CDR3 is TGTGCCAGTAGTATAGATCAGAGTGTGGAGGATGAGCAGTTCTTC.

The V gene is TRBV25-1, the J gene TRBJ2-1, with D possibly TRBD1 on 6 matching bases. This CDR3 is built from 13 residues. V was pared by 10 bases and J by 7 bases, with 17 bases between. CDR1 and CDR2 (germline): MGHDK, SYGVNS. The CDR3 nucleotides read TGTGCCACCCTGGGTGGGGGCTTGAATGAGCAGTTCTTC. Protein: CATLGGGLNEQFF.

The chain combines TRBV7-8 with TRBJ1-4; D unclear. CDR1 SGHVS and CDR2 FQNEAQ come from the germline V gene. This CDR3 region has 14 residues. Trimming took 5 bases from V and 3 from J, leaving 10 bases between them. The CDR3 sequence is CASSRFRANEKLFF. The CDR3 nucleotides are TGTGCCAGCAGCCGATTCCGGGCTAATGAAAAACTGTTTTTT.

This clone was detected once. This sequence joins TRBV4-1 and TRBJ1-2; D gene ambiguous. Germline-derived CDR1 and CDR2 are MGHRA and YSYEKL. Trimming stripped 0 bases from V and 2 bases from J, with 19 bases between. This CDR3 has 18 residues. The CDR3 sequence: CASSQEFGKTEGNYGYTF. The CDR3 DNA follows: TGCGCCAGCAGCCAAGAATTTGGGAAAACTGAGGGAAACTATGGCTACACCTTC.

Only one count was recorded for this clone. This rearrangement joins TRBV4-1 to TRBJ2-1; no clear D. Germline loops: CDR1 MGHRA, CDR2 YSYEKL. The CDR3 runs to 15 residues. V lost 1 base and J 0 bases, leaving 7 bases between the germline ends. The CDR3 region has the DNA TGCGCCAGCAGCCAAGTGGTGAGCTCCTACAATGAGCAGTTCTTC. Protein: CASSQVVSSYNEQFF.

This clone showed up just once. The chain uses TRBV29-1 and TRBJ1-2; TRBD1 is a possible D gene (6 bases). Trimming shortened V by 6 bases and J by 5 bases, and 16 bases separated the two germline ends. The length of the CDR3 is 13 residues. Germline V CDR1 and CDR2: SQVTM, ANQGSEA. The CDR3 DNA reads as TGCAGCGTGGTTCGAACCACAGGGTATGGCTACACCTTC. Encoded protein: CSVVRTTGYGYTF.

The rearrangement links TRBV5-8 to TRBJ2-5, with TRBD1 identical over 7 bases. After removal of 4 bases from V and 4 bases from J, the junction contained 7 bases not matched to a gene. Looked up from germline, CDR1 is SGHTS and CDR2 is YDEGEE. The CDR3 contains 14 residues. CDR3 sequence (DNA): TGTGCCAGCAGCAAGGGACAGTACGGAGAGACCCAGTACTTC. This sequence encodes CASSKGQYGETQYF.

The chain couples TRBV2 to TRBJ1-2, with TRBD1 identical over 8 bases. This CDR3 spans 14 amino acids. The germline V gene encodes CDR1 SNHLY and CDR2 FYNNEI. With V trimmed by 6 bases and J by 8 bases, 11 bases remained unmatched. CDR3: CASRRWTGPEGYTF. In DNA form, the CDR3 reads TGTGCCAGCAGACGCTGGACAGGGCCGGAAGGCTACACCTTC.

This clone turned up a few times. The V gene is TRBV7-9, the J gene TRBJ1-2, with D tentatively TRBD1 (6 bases). This CDR3 is built from 13 residues. Germline V gene data show CDR1 as SEHNR and CDR2 as FQNEAQ (reference sequence). Trimming left V 4 bases short and J 5 bases short, with 11 bases between. In nucleotides, the CDR3 is TGTGCCAGCAGCTACGGGACACAGTATGGCTACACCTTC. The encoded protein is CASSYGTQYGYTF.

This sequence joins TRBV6-5 and TRBJ2-7, with 10 bases lining up with TRBD2. The germline gives CDR1 MNHEY, CDR2 SVGAGI. The CDR3 runs 15 residues. Germline trimming cut 5 bases from V and 2 bases from J; bases unmatched to any gene: 6. CDR3 in amino acids: CASSLGAGGPYEQYF. The CDR3 DNA reads TGTGCCAGCAGTCTAGGAGCGGGGGGGCCCTACGAGCAGTACTTC.

The rearrangement joins TRBV28 to TRBJ1-5, with D possibly being TRBD1 (5 bases). Germline V gene lookup returns CDR1 MDHEN and CDR2 SYDVKM. Trimming pared 6 bases from V and 2 bases from J, leaving 14 bases between. The length of the CDR3 is 15 residues. The CDR3 sequence: CASRLQGGGNQPQHF. DNA of the CDR3: TGTGCCAGCAGACTGCAGGGCGGGGGCAATCAGCCCCAGCATTTT. Based on the CDR3 plus reference TRBV28 and TRBJ1-5, the full variable domain is DVKVTQSSRYLVKRTGEKVFLECVQDMDHENMFWYRQDPGLGLRLIYFSYDVKMKEKGDIPEGYSVSREKKERFSLILESASTNQTSMYLCASRLQGGGNQPQHFGDGTRLSIL.